The T cell receptor beta chain under discussion was sequenced for a study of T cells in Graves' hyperthyroidism and ophthalmopathy. Study as a whole: Upon initial diagnosis and before any treatment, peripheral blood was collected. Study-level findings and limits: Classification by a 13 V-J model distinguished ophthalmopathy from stable hyperthyroidism. Within blood appeared most thyroid clonotypes that had expanded above 0.001.

Using RNA transcripts as the source, TCR beta CDR3 regions were amplified. The HTBI primer set drove a first-round RT-PCR of the TCR CDR3. TCRdb ran MiXCR on the multiplex PCR reads and lists one entry per CDR3 protein. The sample has roughly 580,000 distinct CDR3 sequences, about 15% seen once. This clonotype has ten or more counts. The antigen is unknown. This TCR derives from a woman aged 30 to 39 with Graves' hyperthyroidism that later progressed to Graves' ophthalmopathy. What was sequenced was blood.

The CDR3 nucleotides read TGTGCCAGCAGGGGGACAGGGAGCAGGGGCTACACCTTC. Translated: CASRGTGSRGYTF. The V gene is TRBV27, the J gene TRBJ1-2, with TRBD1 identical over 9 bases. The CDR3 is 13 amino acids. CDR1 and CDR2 (germline): MNHEY, SMNVEV (reference sequence). The junction had 7 bases not matched to a gene; V was cut back by 6 bases and J by 8 bases.